What follows are 10 T cell receptor beta chains derived from one specimen sequenced in a study of CD8+ T cells in alopecia areata. cDNA reverse transcribed from extracted RNA served as the sequencing template. The method was immunoSEQ multiplex PCR; TCRdb's version includes in-frame clones alone and lacks a portion of them. The data show 150,000 to 200,000 clones, roughly 66% seen once. Sequences were derived from CD8+ T cells sorted from blood, sampled at week 0. These receptors all stem from a human donor with alopecia areata.

The chain links TRBV6-1 to TRBJ2-1, with D tentatively TRBD2 (5 bases). Germline loops: CDR1 MNHNS, CDR2 SASEGT. The length of the CDR3 is 14 residues. V lost 4 bases and J lost 4, with 11 bases in between. The CDR3 nucleotides read TGTGCCAGCAGTGCCTCCGGGAATTACAATGAGCAGTTCTTC. Its protein is CASSASGNYNEQFF.

The chain couples TRBV15 to TRBJ2-5; D not resolved. With 8 bases removed from V and 1 base from J, the gap between germline ends came to 8 bases. The CDR3 covers 12 residues. Germline V lookup: CDR1 LNHNV, CDR2 YYDKDF (reference sequence). In DNA, the CDR3 is TGTGCCACCCGACACCTCCAAGAGACCCAGTACTTC. It specifies CATRHLQETQYF.

The rearrangement joins TRBV5-6 to TRBJ2-5; D may be TRBD1 or TRBD2 (5 bases each). The CDR3 consists of 14 residues. Germline CDR1 reads SGHDT; CDR2 reads YYEEEE. The ends were cut back, 4 bases at V and 1 base at J, with 11 bases in the middle. The CDR3, as DNA: TGTGCCAGCAGCGTGGGACCGTTCCAAGAGACCCAGTACTTC. Its protein product is CASSVGPFQETQYF.

The chain uses TRBV30 and TRBJ1-1; D is unresolved. Germline V gives CDR1 GTSNPN, CDR2 SVGIG (reference sequence). With 4 bases removed from V and 6 bases from J, the gap between germline ends came to 12 bases. This CDR3 is 12 amino acids long. The CDR3 loop is CAWKGDGPEAFF. For the CDR3, the DNA is TGTGCCTGGAAGGGTGACGGGCCTGAAGCTTTCTTT. The full variable domain, with the rest looked up from reference TRBV30 and TRBJ1-1, is SQTIHQWPATLVQPVGSPLSLECTVEGTSNPNLYWYRQAAGRGLQLLFYSVGIGQISSEVPQNLSASRPQDRQFILSSKKLLLSDSGFYLCAWKGDGPEAFFGQGTRLTVV.

The rearrangement joins TRBV30 to TRBJ2-5; maybe TRBD2 (6 bases). CDR3 length: 14 amino acids. V was shortened by 7 bases and J by 5 bases, with 20 bases between the two germline ends. Per the germline V gene, CDR1 is GTSNPN and CDR2 is SVGIG (reference sequence). This chain's CDR3 is CASDQGGAWETQYF. DNA for the CDR3: TGTGCCTCCGATCAGGGCGGGGCGTGGGAGACCCAGTACTTC.

This clone was detected only a few times. V is TRBV28 and J is TRBJ2-1; no clear D gene. From germline, CDR1 is MDHEN and CDR2 SYDVKM. Trimming shortened V by 4 bases and J by 5 bases, and 6 bases separated the two germline ends. The CDR3 contains 12 residues. CDR3 amino acids: CASSSVHNEQFF. Here the CDR3 DNA reads TGTGCCAGCAGTTCGGTTCACAATGAGCAGTTCTTC.

The table lists this clone with a few counts. V gene TRBV4-1 combines with J gene TRBJ2-7; 10 bases align to TRBD1. This CDR3 spans 15 amino acids. Germline CDR1 and CDR2: MGHRA and YSYEKL. The V and J ends lost 2 bases and 3 bases, in that order; junction bases with no gene match: 4. This chain's CDR3 is CASSQPWTGGYEQYF. The CDR3 DNA follows: TGCGCCAGCAGCCAACCTTGGACAGGGGGCTACGAGCAGTACTTC.

This clone was observed a single time. The chain couples TRBV30 to TRBJ2-2; D tentatively fits TRBD1 or TRBD2 (5 bases each). V lost 1 base and J lost 3, with 12 bases in between. CDR1 is GTSNPN, CDR2 SVGIG, per germline (reference sequence). The CDR3 length is 15 residues. The CDR3 DNA reads as TGTGCCTGGAGTGCCGGGACCGAATACACCGGGGAGCTGTTTTTT. This sequence encodes CAWSAGTEYTGELFF.

This clone was detected a few times. This sequence joins TRBV7-9 and TRBJ2-1, with D perhaps TRBD1 (5 bases). This CDR3 contains 14 residues. V lost 0 bases and J lost 10, with 13 bases in between. The V gene's germline CDR1 is SEHNR and CDR2 FQNEAQ (reference sequence). The CDR3 DNA is TGTGCCAGCAGCTTAGCGCTAGTTCCAGGGGAGCAGTTCTTC. This gives the protein CASSLALVPGEQFF.

This clone has a single count. V usage is TRBV15 and J usage is TRBJ1-5; D is unresolved. CDR3 length: 12 residues. The germline CDR1 and CDR2 sequences are LNHNV and YYDKDF (reference sequence). V was clipped by 9 bases and J by 1 base, with 7 bases between them. CDR3 coding DNA: TGTGCCACTGGGCCGAGCAATCAGCCCCAGCATTTT. Translation: CATGPSNQPQHF.